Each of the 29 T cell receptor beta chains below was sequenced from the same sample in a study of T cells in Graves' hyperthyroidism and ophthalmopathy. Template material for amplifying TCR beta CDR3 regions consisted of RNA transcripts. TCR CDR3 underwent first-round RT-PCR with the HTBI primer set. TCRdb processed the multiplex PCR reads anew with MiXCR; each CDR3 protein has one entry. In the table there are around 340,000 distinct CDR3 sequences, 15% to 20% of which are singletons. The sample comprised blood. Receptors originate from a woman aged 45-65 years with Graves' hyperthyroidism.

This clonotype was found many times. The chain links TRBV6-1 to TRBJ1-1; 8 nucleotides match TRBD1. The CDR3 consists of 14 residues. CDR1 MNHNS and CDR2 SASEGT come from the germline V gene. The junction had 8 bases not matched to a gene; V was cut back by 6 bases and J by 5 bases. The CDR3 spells CASRQDREGTEAFF. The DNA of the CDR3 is TGTGCCAGCAGACAGGACAGGGAAGGGACTGAAGCTTTCTTT.

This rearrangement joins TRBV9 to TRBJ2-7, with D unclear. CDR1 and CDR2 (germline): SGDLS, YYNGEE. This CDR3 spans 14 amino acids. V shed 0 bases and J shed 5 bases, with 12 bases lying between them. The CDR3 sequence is CASSVDVGVDEQYF. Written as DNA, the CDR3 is TGTGCCAGCAGCGTAGATGTGGGTGTCGACGAGCAGTACTTC.

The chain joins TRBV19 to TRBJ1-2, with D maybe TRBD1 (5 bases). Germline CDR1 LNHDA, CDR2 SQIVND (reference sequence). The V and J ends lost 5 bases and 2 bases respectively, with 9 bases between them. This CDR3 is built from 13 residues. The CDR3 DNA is TGTGCCAGTAGTCGGGACCACAACTATGGCTACACCTTC. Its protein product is CASSRDHNYGYTF. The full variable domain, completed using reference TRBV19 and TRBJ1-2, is DGGITQSPKYLFRKEGQNVTLSCEQNLNHDAMYWYRQDPGQGLRLIYYSQIVNDFQKGDIAEGYSVSREKKESFPLTVTSAQKNPTAFYLCASSRDHNYGYTFGSGTRLTVV.

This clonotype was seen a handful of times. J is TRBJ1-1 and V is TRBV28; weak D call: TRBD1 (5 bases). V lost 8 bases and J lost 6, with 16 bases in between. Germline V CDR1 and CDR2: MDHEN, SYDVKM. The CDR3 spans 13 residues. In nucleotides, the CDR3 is TGTGCCAGCGGCGAAGGGGTAAGGGCTGAAGCTTTCTTT. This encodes CASGEGVRAEAFF.

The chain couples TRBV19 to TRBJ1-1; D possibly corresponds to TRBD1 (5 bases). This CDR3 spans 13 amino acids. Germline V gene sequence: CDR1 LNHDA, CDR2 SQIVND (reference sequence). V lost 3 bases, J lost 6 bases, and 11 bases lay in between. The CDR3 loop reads CASSIGTSSEAFF. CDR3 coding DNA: TGTGCCAGTAGTATCGGGACGAGCTCTGAAGCTTTCTTT.

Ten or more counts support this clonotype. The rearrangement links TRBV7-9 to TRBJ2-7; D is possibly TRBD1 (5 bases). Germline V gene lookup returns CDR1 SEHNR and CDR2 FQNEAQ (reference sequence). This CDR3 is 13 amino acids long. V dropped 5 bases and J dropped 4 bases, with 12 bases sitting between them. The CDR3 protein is CASSRSQGYEQYF. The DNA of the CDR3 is TGTGCCAGCAGCAGAAGCCAGGGATACGAGCAGTACTTC.

The CDR3 reads CASSFQTGLPGELFF. As DNA, the CDR3 is TGTGCCAGCAGCTTCCAGACAGGGTTACCCGGGGAGCTGTTTTTT. This chain joins TRBV27 and TRBJ2-2; 7 bases line up with TRBD1. The CDR3 has 15 amino acids. V lost 6 bases to trimming and J lost 6 bases; unmatched junction nucleotides: 10. CDR1 and CDR2 (germline): MNHEY, SMNVEV (reference sequence).

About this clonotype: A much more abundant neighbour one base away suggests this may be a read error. In nucleotides, the CDR3 is TGTGCCAGCAGCCCGGGACTAGCGGGAGGGCGCGAGCAGTACTTC. This translates into CASSPGLAGGREQYF. The gene calls are TRBV3-1 and TRBJ2-7; 16 bases fit TRBD2. Trimming at V came to 4 bases and at J to 6 bases, leaving 3 bases not matched to a gene. CDR3 size: 15 residues. Germline V lookup: CDR1 LGHDT, CDR2 YNNKEL (reference sequence).

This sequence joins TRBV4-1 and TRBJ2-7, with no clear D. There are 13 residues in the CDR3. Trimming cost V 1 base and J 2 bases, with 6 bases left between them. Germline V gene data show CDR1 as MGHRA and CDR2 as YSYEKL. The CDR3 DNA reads TGCGCCAGCAGCCAAGTAGGTCCCTACGAGCAGTACTTC. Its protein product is CASSQVGPYEQYF.

The chain's CDR3 is CASSSRQISYNEQFF. The CDR3 nucleotides are TGTGCCAGCAGCTCAAGACAGATTTCCTACAATGAGCAGTTCTTC. The chain links TRBV11-2 to TRBJ2-1; TRBD1 is a possible D gene (5 bases). V lost 4 bases and J 1 base, leaving 11 bases between the germline ends. The CDR3 consists of 15 residues. Germline CDR1 and CDR2: SGHAT and FQNNGV.

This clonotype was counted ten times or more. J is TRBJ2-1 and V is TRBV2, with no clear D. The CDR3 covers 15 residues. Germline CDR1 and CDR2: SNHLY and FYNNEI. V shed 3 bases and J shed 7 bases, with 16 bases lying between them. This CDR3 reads CASSEPRTLRNEQFF. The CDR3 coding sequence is TGTGCCAGCAGTGAGCCGCGGACGTTGCGGAATGAGCAGTTCTTC.

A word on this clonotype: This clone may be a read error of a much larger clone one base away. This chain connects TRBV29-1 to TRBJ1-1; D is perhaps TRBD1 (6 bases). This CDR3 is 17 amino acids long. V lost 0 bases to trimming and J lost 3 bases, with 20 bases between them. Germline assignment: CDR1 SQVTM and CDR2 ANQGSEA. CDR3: CSVEDPYRGALDTEAFF. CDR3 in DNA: TGCAGCGTTGAAGATCCTTATCGGGGGGCACTGGACACTGAAGCTTTCTTT.

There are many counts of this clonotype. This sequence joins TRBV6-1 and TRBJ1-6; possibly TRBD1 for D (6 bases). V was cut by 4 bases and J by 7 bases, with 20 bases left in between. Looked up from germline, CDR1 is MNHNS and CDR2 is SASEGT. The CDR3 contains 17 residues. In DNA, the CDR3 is TGTGCCAGCAGTGCATGGTCAGGGGTACGTTCCAATTCACCCCTCCACTTT. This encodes CASSAWSGVRSNSPLHF.

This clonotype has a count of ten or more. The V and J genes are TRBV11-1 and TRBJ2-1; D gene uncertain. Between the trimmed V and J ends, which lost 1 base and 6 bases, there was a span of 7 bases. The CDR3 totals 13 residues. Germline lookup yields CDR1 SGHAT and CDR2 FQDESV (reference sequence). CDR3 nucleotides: TGTGCCAGCAGCTTAGGCAACGGCAATGAGCAGTTCTTC. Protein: CASSLGNGNEQFF.

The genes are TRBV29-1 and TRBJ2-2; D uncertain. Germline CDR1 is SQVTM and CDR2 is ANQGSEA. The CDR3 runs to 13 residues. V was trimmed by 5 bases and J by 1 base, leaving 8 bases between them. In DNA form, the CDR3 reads TGCAGCGTTCCGACGGGGAACACCGGGGAGCTGTTTTTT. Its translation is CSVPTGNTGELFF.

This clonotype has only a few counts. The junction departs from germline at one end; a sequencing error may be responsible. CDR3 DNA sequence: TGTGCCAGCAGCCAAGACTTGTCTGAGGCCAACGTCCTGACTTTC. Amino acid sequence: CASSQDLSEANVLTF. The genes are TRBV3-1 and TRBJ2-6; D not resolved. CDR1 LGHDT and CDR2 YNNKEL come from the germline V gene (reference sequence). CDR3 length equals 15 residues.

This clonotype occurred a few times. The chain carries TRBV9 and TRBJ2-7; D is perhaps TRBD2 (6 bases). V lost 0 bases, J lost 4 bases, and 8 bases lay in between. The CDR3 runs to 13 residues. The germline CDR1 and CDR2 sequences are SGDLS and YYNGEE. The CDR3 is CASSVGRAYEQYV. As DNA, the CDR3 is TGTGCCAGCAGCGTAGGGAGGGCGTACGAGCAGTACGTC.

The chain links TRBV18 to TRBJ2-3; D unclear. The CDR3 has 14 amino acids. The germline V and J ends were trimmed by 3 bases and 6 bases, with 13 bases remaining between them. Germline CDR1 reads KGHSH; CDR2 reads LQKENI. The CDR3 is CASSPPLGMDTQYF. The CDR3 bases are TGTGCCAGCTCACCCCCCCTGGGAATGGATACGCAGTATTTT.

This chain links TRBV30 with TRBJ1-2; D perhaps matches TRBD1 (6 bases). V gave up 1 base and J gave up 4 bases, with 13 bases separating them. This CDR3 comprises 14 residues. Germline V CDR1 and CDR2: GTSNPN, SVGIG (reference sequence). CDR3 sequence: CAWSAETGFYGYTF. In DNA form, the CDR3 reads TGTGCCTGGAGTGCCGAAACAGGGTTCTATGGCTACACCTTC. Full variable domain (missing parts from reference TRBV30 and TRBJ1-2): SQTIHQWPATLVQPVGSPLSLECTVEGTSNPNLYWYRQAAGRGLQLLFYSVGIGQISSEVPQNLSASRPQDRQFILSSKKLLLSDSGFYLCAWSAETGFYGYTFGSGTRLTVV.

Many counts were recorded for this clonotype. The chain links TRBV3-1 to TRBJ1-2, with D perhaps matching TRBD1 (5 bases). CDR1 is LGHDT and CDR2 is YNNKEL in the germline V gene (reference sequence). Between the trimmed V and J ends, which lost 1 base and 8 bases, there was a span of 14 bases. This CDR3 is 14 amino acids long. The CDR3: CASSQAARGYGYTF. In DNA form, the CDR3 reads TGTGCCAGCAGCCAAGCGGCCCGGGGGTACGGCTACACCTTC.

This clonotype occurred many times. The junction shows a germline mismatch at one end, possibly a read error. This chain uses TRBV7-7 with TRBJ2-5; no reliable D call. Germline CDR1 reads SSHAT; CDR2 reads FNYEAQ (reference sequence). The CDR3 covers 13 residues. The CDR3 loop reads CASSQTLGETQYF. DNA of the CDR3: TGTGCTAGCAGTCAAACCCTAGGGGAGACCCAGTACTTC.

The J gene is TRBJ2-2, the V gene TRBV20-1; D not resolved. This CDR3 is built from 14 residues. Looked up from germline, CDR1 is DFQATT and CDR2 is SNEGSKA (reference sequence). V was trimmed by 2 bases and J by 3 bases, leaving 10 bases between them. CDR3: CSARPLVYTGELFF. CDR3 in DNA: TGCAGTGCTAGACCACTGGTCTACACCGGGGAGCTGTTTTTT.

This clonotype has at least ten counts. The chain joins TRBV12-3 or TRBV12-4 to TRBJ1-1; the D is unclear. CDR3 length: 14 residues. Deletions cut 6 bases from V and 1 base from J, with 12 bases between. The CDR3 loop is CASRKTTSNTEAFF. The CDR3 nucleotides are TGTGCCAGCAGAAAGACTACTTCGAACACTGAAGCTTTCTTT.

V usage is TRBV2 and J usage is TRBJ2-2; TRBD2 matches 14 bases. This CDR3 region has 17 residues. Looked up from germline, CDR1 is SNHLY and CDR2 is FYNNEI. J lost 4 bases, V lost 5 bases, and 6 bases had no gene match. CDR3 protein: CASSRLGTSGSTGELFF. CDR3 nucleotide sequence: TGTGCCAGCAGTCGACTCGGGACTAGCGGGAGCACCGGGGAGCTGTTTTTT.

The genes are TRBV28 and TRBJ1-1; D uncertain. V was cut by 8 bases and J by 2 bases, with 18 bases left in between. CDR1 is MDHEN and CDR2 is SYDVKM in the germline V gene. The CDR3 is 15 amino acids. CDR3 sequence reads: CASAKREGYNTEAFF. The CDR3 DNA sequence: TGTGCCAGCGCTAAAAGGGAAGGGTATAACACTGAAGCTTTCTTT.

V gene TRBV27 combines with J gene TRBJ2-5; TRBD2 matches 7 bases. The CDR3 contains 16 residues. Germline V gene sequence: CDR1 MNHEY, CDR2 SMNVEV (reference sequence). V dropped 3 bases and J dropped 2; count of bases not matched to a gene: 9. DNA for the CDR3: TGTGCCAGCAGTTTGGGTAATGGGGGGGGACAAGAGACCCAGTACTTC. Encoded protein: CASSLGNGGGQETQYF.

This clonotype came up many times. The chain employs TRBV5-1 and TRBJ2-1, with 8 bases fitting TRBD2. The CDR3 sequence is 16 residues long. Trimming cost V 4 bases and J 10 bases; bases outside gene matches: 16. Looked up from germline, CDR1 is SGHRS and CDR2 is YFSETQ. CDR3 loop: CASSPLTSAGLGEQFF. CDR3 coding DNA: TGCGCCAGCAGCCCCTTGACTAGCGCCGGGTTAGGGGAGCAGTTCTTC.

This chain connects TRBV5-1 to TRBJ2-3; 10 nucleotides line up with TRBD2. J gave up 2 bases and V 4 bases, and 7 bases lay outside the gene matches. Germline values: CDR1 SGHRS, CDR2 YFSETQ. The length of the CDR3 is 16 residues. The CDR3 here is CASSPLAGGATDTQYF. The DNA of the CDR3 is TGCGCCAGCAGCCCCTTAGCGGGAGGCGCCACAGATACGCAGTATTTT.

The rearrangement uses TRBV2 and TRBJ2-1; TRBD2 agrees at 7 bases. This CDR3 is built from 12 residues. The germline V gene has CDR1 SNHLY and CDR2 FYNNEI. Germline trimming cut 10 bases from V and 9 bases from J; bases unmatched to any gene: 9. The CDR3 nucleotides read TGTGCCATGTTACTAGCGTTCGGTGAGCAGTTCTTC. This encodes CAMLLAFGEQFF.